This passage covers 28 T cell receptor beta chains from one sample sequenced in a study of CD8 T cells in Susac syndrome. RNA totalling roughly 0.45 to 1 ug underwent reverse transcription with random hexamers. TCRdb reanalysed the immunoSEQ multiplex PCR reads using MiXCR and keeps one entry per CDR3 protein. The sample consists of roughly 150,000 distinct CDR3 sequences, approximately 96% of them appearing once. Material: CD4+ T cells from PBMCs. These receptors were taken from a human donor with Susac syndrome.

The chain joins TRBV29-1 to TRBJ2-7; 9 bases are a match to TRBD1. The CDR3 sequence is 14 residues long. J gave up 2 bases and V 4 bases, and 6 bases lay outside the gene matches. Germline lookup yields CDR1 SQVTM and CDR2 ANQGSEA. The CDR3 loop is CSVGGTGRTYEQYF. The CDR3, as DNA: TGCAGCGTTGGAGGGACAGGGCGGACCTACGAGCAGTACTTC.

The count of this clonotype is one. The chain carries TRBV29-1 and TRBJ2-5; D is unclear. The CDR3 loop spans 12 amino acids. Looked up from germline, CDR1 is SQVTM and CDR2 is ANQGSEA. Trimming stripped 4 bases from V and 0 bases from J, with 6 bases between. CDR3 coding DNA: TGCAGCGTTGGGACCAACCAAGAGACCCAGTACTTC. Protein product: CSVGTNQETQYF.

This rearrangement joins TRBV6-2 or TRBV6-3 to TRBJ2-3; TRBD2 agrees at 7 bases. CDR1 and CDR2 from the germline V gene are MNHEY and SVGEGT. The CDR3 covers 13 residues. The junction had 4 bases not matched to a gene; V was cut back by 6 bases and J by 4 bases. CDR3 nucleotides: TGTGCCAGCAGGGGAGGGGCGGCAGATACGCAGTATTTT. Translation: CASRGGAADTQYF.

This clonotype has a handful of counts. The chain carries TRBV7-8 and TRBJ2-5; D call uncertain. This CDR3 spans 14 amino acids. CDR1 SGHVS and CDR2 FQNEAQ come from the germline V gene. The V gene lost 1 base and the J gene lost 2 bases, with 8 bases spanning the gap. CDR3 nucleotides: TGTGCCAGCAGCTTAGAAAGGGTTCAAGAGACCCAGTACTTC. It encodes CASSLERVQETQYF. Variable domain in full (rest from reference TRBV7-8 and TRBJ2-5): GAGVSQSPRYKVAKRGQDVALRCDPISGHVSLFWYQQALGQGPEFLTYFQNEAQLDKSGLPSDRFFAERPEGSVSTLKIQRTQQEDSAVYLCASSLERVQETQYFGPGTRLLVL.

The chain employs TRBV5-6 and TRBJ1-2; D remains unclear. Trimming shortened V by 2 bases and J by 3 bases, and 8 bases separated the two germline ends. The CDR3 length is 13 residues. CDR1 is SGHDT and CDR2 is YYEEEE in the germline V gene. The CDR3 loop reads CASSLTSHYGYTF. CDR3 DNA: TGTGCCAGCAGCTTAACGAGTCACTATGGCTACACCTTC.

The J gene is TRBJ2-1, the V gene TRBV15; no reliable D call. The CDR3 totals 11 residues. Germline V CDR1 and CDR2: LNHNV, YYDKDF (reference sequence). Trimming shortened V by 0 bases and J by 9 bases, and 3 bases separated the two germline ends. As DNA, the CDR3 is TGTGCCACCAGCAGAGAAGTTGAGCAGTTCTTC. Protein product: CATSREVEQFF.

This chain uses TRBV29-1 with TRBJ1-1, with D unclear. Looked up from germline, CDR1 is SQVTM and CDR2 is ANQGSEA. Trimming pared 2 bases from V and 3 bases from J, leaving 4 bases between. CDR3 length: 11 amino acids. CDR3 DNA: TGCAGCGTTGAACAGTACACTGAAGCTTTCTTT. It is translated as CSVEQYTEAFF.

This clonotype was found once. The V call is TRBV14, the J call TRBJ2-3; D call uncertain. Germline lookup yields CDR1 SGHDN and CDR2 FVKESK. Between the trimmed V and J ends, which lost 0 bases and 2 bases, there was a span of 12 bases. The CDR3 covers 16 residues. The CDR3 DNA reads TGTGCCAGCAGCCAAGAGTTTCGTGGGGACACAGATACGCAGTATTTT. It translates to CASSQEFRGDTDTQYF. The full variable domain, its missing parts supplied by reference TRBV14 and TRBJ2-3, is EAGVTQFPSHSVIEKGQTVTLRCDPISGHDNLYWYRRVMGKEIKFLLHFVKESKQDESGMPNNRFLAERTGGTYSTLKVQPAELEDSGVYFCASSQEFRGDTDTQYFGPGTRLTVL.

This sequence joins TRBV4-2 and TRBJ1-2; no firm D call. This CDR3 has 13 amino acids. The V end lost 0 bases, the J end lost 7 bases, and 9 bases lay between the germline ends. Germline values: CDR1 LGHNA, CDR2 YNFKEQ. The CDR3 spells CASSQEGRGGYTF. Here the CDR3 DNA reads TGTGCCAGCAGCCAAGAGGGCAGAGGTGGCTACACCTTC.

The chain carries TRBV9 and TRBJ1-1, with D perhaps TRBD1 (6 bases). V lost 4 bases and J lost 0, with 10 bases in between. This CDR3 comprises 14 residues. CDR1 is SGDLS, CDR2 YYNGEE, per germline. The CDR3 nucleotides are TGTGCCAGCAGCAAGGACAGCCTGAACACTGAAGCTTTCTTT. This translates into CASSKDSLNTEAFF.

The chain uses TRBV2 and TRBJ2-1, with D possibly TRBD1 on 5 matching bases. Germline-derived CDR1 and CDR2 are SNHLY and FYNNEI. Trimming took off 3 bases at V and 4 bases at J, with 10 bases between the two ends. This CDR3 comprises 14 residues. DNA for the CDR3: TGTGCCAGCAGTGAGGAGACAGCTTACAATGAGCAGTTCTTC. Encoded protein: CASSEETAYNEQFF.

J is TRBJ2-7 and V is TRBV12-3 or TRBV12-4; perhaps TRBD2 as D (5 bases). Trimming removed 8 bases at V and 1 base at J, with 9 bases between. CDR3 length: 12 amino acids. The CDR3 DNA reads TGTGCCAGCGGACGGGAATCCTACGAGCAGTACTTC. It is translated as CASGRESYEQYF.

The chain combines TRBV5-1 with TRBJ1-1; D remains unclear. V lost 4 bases to trimming and J lost 1 base, with 11 bases between them. This CDR3 region has 14 residues. Germline-derived CDR1 and CDR2 are SGHRS and YFSETQ. CDR3 DNA sequence: TGCGCCAGCAGCCCTTTAGAGGGGAACACTGAAGCTTTCTTT. Encoded protein: CASSPLEGNTEAFF.

V gene TRBV6-2 or TRBV6-3 combines with J gene TRBJ2-7, with TRBD2 matching 7 bases. This CDR3 region has 11 residues. Germline-derived CDR1 and CDR2 are MNHEY and SVGEGT. V was clipped by 5 bases and J by 6 bases; unmatched bases: 1. The CDR3 DNA is TGTGCCAGCAGTGTAGCGGGCGAGCAGTACTTC. Its translation is CASSVAGEQYF.

The chain carries TRBV6-4 and TRBJ2-7, with D perhaps being TRBD1 or TRBD2 (5 bases each). Trimming shortened V by 0 bases and J by 7 bases, and 16 bases separated the two germline ends. This CDR3 contains 15 residues. Germline lookup yields CDR1 MRHNA and CDR2 SNTAGT. The CDR3 spells CASSDSGRRVEEQYF. CDR3 in DNA: TGTGCCAGCAGTGACTCGGGACGTCGGGTGGAAGAGCAGTACTTC.

This chain uses TRBV4-3 with TRBJ2-1; D perhaps matches TRBD2 (7 bases). The CDR3 is 14 amino acids. The V gene lost 0 bases and the J gene lost 12 bases, with 15 bases spanning the gap. Germline loops: CDR1 LGHNA, CDR2 YSLEER. In nucleotides, the CDR3 is TGCGCCAGCAGCCAAGATTGGGGGGGGCGCGGGCAGTTCTTC. Residues: CASSQDWGGRGQFF.

J is TRBJ2-2 and V is TRBV24-1; 13 bases match TRBD2. CDR1 is KGHDR and CDR2 is SFDVKD in the germline V gene. Trimming at V came to 4 bases and at J to 7 bases, leaving 5 bases not matched to a gene. The CDR3 loop spans 16 amino acids. CDR3 DNA: TGTGCCACCAGTGACCTGGGACTAGCGGGGAACGGGGAGCTGTTTTTT. Its translation is CATSDLGLAGNGELFF.

CDR3 sequence reads: CSASISDGNQPQHF. DNA for the CDR3: TGCAGTGCTAGTATTTCGGACGGCAATCAGCCCCAGCATTTT. The chain recombines TRBV20-1 with TRBJ1-5; D not certain. Deletions cut 3 bases from V and 2 bases from J, with 11 bases between. This CDR3 has 14 residues. In germline, CDR1 is DFQATT, CDR2 SNEGSKA (reference sequence).

V is TRBV25-1 and J is TRBJ1-4, with 8 bases identical to TRBD1. There are 14 residues in the CDR3. V lost 5 bases and J lost 4; bases outside the gene matches: 3. Germline CDR1 is MGHDK and CDR2 is SYGVNS. For the CDR3, the DNA is TGTGCCAGCAGTCTGGACAGGGTTAATGAAAAACTGTTTTTT. Its translation is CASSLDRVNEKLFF. Full variable domain (remainder filled in from reference TRBV25-1 and TRBJ1-4): EADIYQTPRYLVIGTGKKITLECSQTMGHDKMYWYQQDPGMELHLIHYSYGVNSTEKGDLSSESTVSRIRTEHFPLTLESARPSHTSQYLCASSLDRVNEKLFFGSGTQLSVL.

The chain links TRBV7-9 to TRBJ1-1; 7 bases align to TRBD1. V trimming: 5 bases; J trimming: 2 bases; junction bases outside the gene matches: 8. There are 15 residues in the CDR3. The germline V gene encodes CDR1 SEHNR and CDR2 FQNEAQ (reference sequence). The CDR3 sequence is CASSPLGQLNTEAFF. In DNA form, the CDR3 reads TGTGCCAGCAGCCCACTGGGACAGCTTAACACTGAAGCTTTCTTT.

V usage is TRBV20-1 and J usage is TRBJ2-3, with 12 bases fitting TRBD2. Germline V gene lookup returns CDR1 DFQATT and CDR2 SNEGSKA (reference sequence). This CDR3 contains 16 residues. Losses at the gene ends were 5 bases for V and 2 bases for J; bases not matched to a gene: 8. The CDR3 reads CSAARGLAGPTDTQYF. Written as DNA, the CDR3 is TGCAGTGCTGCCAGGGGACTAGCGGGTCCCACAGATACGCAGTATTTT.

CDR3 amino acids: CSHRGSGGDTQYF. The CDR3 bases are TGCAGCCACCGTGGATCGGGGGGGGATACGCAGTATTTT. This chain joins TRBV29-1 and TRBJ2-3, with 8 bases that match TRBD2. CDR3 length equals 13 residues. V was pared by 8 bases and J by 6 bases, with 10 bases of the junction left unmatched. Germline V lookup: CDR1 SQVTM, CDR2 ANQGSEA.

The chain carries TRBV11-1 and TRBJ2-7; D gene uncertain. Germline V gene lookup returns CDR1 SGHAT and CDR2 FQDESV (reference sequence). The CDR3 length is 14 residues. The V end was cut by 4 bases, the J end by 2 bases, with 12 bases between. The CDR3: CASSSHIDTYEQYF. The CDR3 DNA reads as TGTGCCAGCAGCTCCCATATTGACACCTACGAGCAGTACTTC.

This clonotype was recorded only once. The rearrangement joins TRBV20-1 to TRBJ1-2, with D possibly TRBD1 on 6 matching bases. Trimming pared 6 bases from V and 7 bases from J, leaving 18 bases between. The CDR3 length is 13 residues. Germline assignment: CDR1 DFQATT and CDR2 SNEGSKA (reference sequence). CDR3 bases: TGCAGTGCCCTTATCGGGGGGGCGGGTGGCTACACCTTC. It is translated as CSALIGGAGGYTF.

J is TRBJ1-5 and V is TRBV3-1; D is perhaps TRBD1 (5 bases). V was trimmed by 0 bases and J by 5 bases, leaving 8 bases between them. CDR3 size: 14 residues. Germline V lookup: CDR1 LGHDT, CDR2 YNNKEL (reference sequence). The CDR3 sequence is CASSQDTRDQPQHF. The CDR3 nucleotides are TGTGCCAGCAGCCAAGATACCAGGGATCAGCCCCAGCATTTT. The entire variable domain, with the rest obtained from reference TRBV3-1 and TRBJ1-5, is as follows: DTAVSQTPKYLVTQMGNDKSIKCEQNLGHDTMYWYKQDSKKFLKIMFSYNNKELIINETVPNRFSPKSPDKAHLNLHINSLELGDSAVYFCASSQDTRDQPQHFGDGTRLSIL.

The V gene is TRBV3-1, the J gene TRBJ2-5; D may be TRBD2 (5 bases). Germline CDR1 LGHDT, CDR2 YNNKEL (reference sequence). There are 15 residues in the CDR3. The V and J ends lost 4 bases and 4 bases respectively, with 16 bases between them. The CDR3 loop reads CASSPPLNRGETQYF. Here the CDR3 DNA reads TGTGCCAGCAGCCCCCCCTTGAACCGGGGAGAGACCCAGTACTTC.

The chain uses TRBV3-1 and TRBJ2-1, with D tentatively TRBD2 (6 bases). CDR1 and CDR2 (germline): LGHDT, YNNKEL (reference sequence). Trimming left V 4 bases short and J 6 bases short, with 19 bases between. The CDR3 has 16 residues. The CDR3 DNA reads TGTGCCAGCAGCCCACTCACCCTACTAGCTGTCAATGAGCAGTTCTTC. This encodes CASSPLTLLAVNEQFF.

The genes are TRBV4-2 and TRBJ1-5; D remains ambiguous. V was trimmed by 5 bases and J by 3 bases, leaving 14 bases between them. This CDR3 is built from 15 residues. The germline V gene encodes CDR1 LGHNA and CDR2 YNFKEQ. This chain's CDR3 is CASSAVYRANQPQHF. Here the CDR3 DNA reads TGTGCCAGCAGCGCAGTGTACCGGGCCAATCAGCCCCAGCATTTT.